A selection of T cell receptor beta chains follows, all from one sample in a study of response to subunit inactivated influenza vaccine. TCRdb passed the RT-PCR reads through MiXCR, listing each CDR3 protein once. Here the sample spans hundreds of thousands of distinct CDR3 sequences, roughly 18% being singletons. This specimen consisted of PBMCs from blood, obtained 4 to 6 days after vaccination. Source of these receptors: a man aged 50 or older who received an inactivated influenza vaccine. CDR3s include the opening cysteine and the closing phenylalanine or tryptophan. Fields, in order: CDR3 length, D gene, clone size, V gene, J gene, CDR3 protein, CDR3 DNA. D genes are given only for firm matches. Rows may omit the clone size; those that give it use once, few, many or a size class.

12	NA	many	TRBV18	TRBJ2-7	CASSPVREEQYF	TGTGCCAGCTCACCCGTACGCGAGGAGCAGTACTTC
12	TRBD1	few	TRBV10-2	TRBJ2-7	CASNPTGGEQYF	TGCGCCAGCAACCCCACAGGGGGCGAGCAGTACTTC
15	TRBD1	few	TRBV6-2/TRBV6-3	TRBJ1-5	CASSYFGTGNQPQHF	TGTGCCAGCAGTTACTTCGGGACAGGAAATCAGCCCCAGCATTTT
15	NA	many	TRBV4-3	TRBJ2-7	CASSQGVTFSYEQYF	TGCGCCAGCAGCCAAGGCGTCACTTTCTCCTACGAGCAGTACTTC
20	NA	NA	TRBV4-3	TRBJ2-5	CASSQEGGPVRAGHLETQYF	TGCGCCAGCAGCCAAGAAGGAGGGCCCGTGCGGGCGGGACACCTAGAGACCCAGTACTTC
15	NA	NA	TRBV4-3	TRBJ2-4	CASSQEWGTKNIQYF	TGCGCCAGCAGCCAAGAATGGGGAACCAAAAACATTCAGTACTTC
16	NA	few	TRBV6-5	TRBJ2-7	CASSYYLPGGGYEQYF	TGTGCCAGCAGTTACTATCTTCCAGGGGGGGGCTACGAGCAGTACTTC
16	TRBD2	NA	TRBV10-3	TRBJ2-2	CAISGTGTSITGELFF	TGTGCCATCAGTGGAACCGGGACTAGCATCACCGGGGAGCTGTTTTTT
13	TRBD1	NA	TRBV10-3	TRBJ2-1	CAINDRGMNEQFF	TGTGCCATCAATGACAGGGGAATGAATGAGCAGTTCTTC
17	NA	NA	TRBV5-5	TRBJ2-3	CASSLGGLEVSPDTQYF	TGTGCCAGCAGCCTAGGAGGATTAGAGGTCTCCCCAGATACGCAGTATTTT
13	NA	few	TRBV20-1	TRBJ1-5	CSARKGSNQPQHF	TGCAGTGCTAGGAAGGGAAGCAATCAGCCCCAGCATTTT
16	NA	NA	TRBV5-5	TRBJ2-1	CASSLVPGLTYNEQFF	TGTGCCAGCAGCTTGGTCCCAGGCTTAACCTACAATGAGCAGTTCTTC
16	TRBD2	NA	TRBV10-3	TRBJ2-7	CAISDPTSGGSYEQYF	TGTGCCATCAGTGACCCCACTAGCGGGGGTTCCTACGAGCAGTACTTC
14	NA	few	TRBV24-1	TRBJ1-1	CATSRGPLNTEAFF	TGTGCCACCAGCCGGGGACCTTTGAACACTGAAGCTTTCTTT
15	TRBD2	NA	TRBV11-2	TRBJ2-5	CASRSFSGSQETQYF	TGTGCCAGCAGAAGTTTTAGCGGGAGCCAAGAGACCCAGTACTTC
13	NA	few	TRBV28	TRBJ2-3	CASSLAGIDTQYF	TGTGCCAGCAGTTTAGCCGGGATAGATACGCAGTATTTT
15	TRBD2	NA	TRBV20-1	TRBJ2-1	CSARGWAGEYNEQFF	TGCAGTGCTAGGGGATGGGCGGGAGAGTACAATGAGCAGTTCTTC
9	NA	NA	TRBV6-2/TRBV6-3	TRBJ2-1	CASSPPWFF	TGTGCCAGCAGCCCTCCCTGGTTCTTC
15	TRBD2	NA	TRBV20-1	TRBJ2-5	CSARGVGLAIETQYF	TGCAGTGCTAGAGGAGTGGGACTAGCGATCGAGACCCAGTACTTC
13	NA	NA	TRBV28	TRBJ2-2	CASMQGNTGELFF	TGTGCCAGCATGCAGGGGAACACCGGGGAGCTGTTTTTT
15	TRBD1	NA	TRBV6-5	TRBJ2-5	CASSYIGTGGETQYF	TGTGCCAGCAGTTACATCGGGACAGGGGGTGAGACCCAGTACTTC
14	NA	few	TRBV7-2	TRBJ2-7	CASSLAGWGDEQYF	TGTGCCAGCAGCTTAGCGGGGTGGGGGGACGAGCAGTACTTC
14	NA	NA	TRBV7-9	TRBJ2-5	CASSAGTVQETQYF	TGTGCCAGCAGCGCCGGGACGGTCCAAGAGACCCAGTACTTC
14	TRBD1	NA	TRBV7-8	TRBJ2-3	CASSKGTGLGTQYF	TGTGCCAGCAGCAAGGGGACAGGGCTGGGTACGCAGTATTTT
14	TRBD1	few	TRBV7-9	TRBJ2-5	CASSETGGWETQYF	TGTGCCAGCAGCGAGACAGGGGGCTGGGAGACCCAGTACTTC
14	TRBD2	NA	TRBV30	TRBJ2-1	CAWSLAGWSDEQFF	TGTGCCTGGAGCTTAGCGGGGTGGTCAGATGAGCAGTTCTTC
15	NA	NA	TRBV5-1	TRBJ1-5	CASSPDSPGNQPQHF	TGCGCCAGCAGCCCAGACAGTCCGGGCAATCAGCCCCAGCATTTT
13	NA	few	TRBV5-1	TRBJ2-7	CASSTGLAGEQYF	TGCGCCAGCAGTACGGGCCTCGCGGGGGAGCAGTACTTC